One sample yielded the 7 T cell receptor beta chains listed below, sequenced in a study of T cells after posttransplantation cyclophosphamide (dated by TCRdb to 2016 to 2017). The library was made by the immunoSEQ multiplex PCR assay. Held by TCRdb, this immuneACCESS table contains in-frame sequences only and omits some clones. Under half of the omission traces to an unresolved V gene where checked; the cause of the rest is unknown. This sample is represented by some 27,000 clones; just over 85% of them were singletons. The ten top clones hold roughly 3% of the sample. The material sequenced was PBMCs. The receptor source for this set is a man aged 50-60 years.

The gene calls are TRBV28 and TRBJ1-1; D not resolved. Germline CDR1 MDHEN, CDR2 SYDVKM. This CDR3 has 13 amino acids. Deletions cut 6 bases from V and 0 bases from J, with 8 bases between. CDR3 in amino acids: CASSRYMNTEAFF. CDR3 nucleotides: TGTGCCAGCAGCCGTTACATGAACACTGAAGCTTTCTTT.

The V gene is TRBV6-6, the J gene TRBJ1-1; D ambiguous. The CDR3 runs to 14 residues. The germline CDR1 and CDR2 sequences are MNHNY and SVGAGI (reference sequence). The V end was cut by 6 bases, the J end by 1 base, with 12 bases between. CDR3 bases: TGTGCCAGCAGCCGCCCCGGCGGGAACACTGAAGCTTTCTTT. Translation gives CASSRPGGNTEAFF.

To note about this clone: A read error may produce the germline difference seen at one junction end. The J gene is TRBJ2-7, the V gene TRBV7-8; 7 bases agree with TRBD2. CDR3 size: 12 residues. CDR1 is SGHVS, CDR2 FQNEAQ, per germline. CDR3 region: CASSTTTTSANF. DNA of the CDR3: TGTGCCAGCAGCACTACAACAACTAGCGCAAACTTC.

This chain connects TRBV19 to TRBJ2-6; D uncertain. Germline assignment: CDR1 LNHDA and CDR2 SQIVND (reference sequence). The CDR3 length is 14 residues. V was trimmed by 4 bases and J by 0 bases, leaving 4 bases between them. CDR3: CASSTNSGANVLTF. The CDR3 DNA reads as TGTGCCAGTAGTACCAACTCTGGGGCCAACGTCCTGACTTTC.

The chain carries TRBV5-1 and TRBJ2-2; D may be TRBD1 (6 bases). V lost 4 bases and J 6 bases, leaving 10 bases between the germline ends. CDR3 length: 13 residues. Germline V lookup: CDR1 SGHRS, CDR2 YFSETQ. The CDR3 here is CASSTGPSGELFF. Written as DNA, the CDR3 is TGCGCCAGCAGCACAGGGCCCTCCGGGGAGCTGTTTTTT.

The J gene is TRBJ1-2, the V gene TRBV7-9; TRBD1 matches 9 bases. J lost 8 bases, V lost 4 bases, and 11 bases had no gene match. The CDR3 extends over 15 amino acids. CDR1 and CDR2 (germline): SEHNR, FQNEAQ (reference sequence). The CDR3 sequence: CASSSAGTGYGGYTF. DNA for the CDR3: TGTGCCAGCAGCTCGGCCGGGACAGGGTACGGCGGCTACACCTTC.

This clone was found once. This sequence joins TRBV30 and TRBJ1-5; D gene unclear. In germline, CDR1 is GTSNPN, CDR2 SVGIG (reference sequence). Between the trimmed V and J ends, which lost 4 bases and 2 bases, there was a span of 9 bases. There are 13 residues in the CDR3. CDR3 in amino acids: CAWTPEGNQPQHF. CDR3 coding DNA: TGTGCCTGGACCCCTGAGGGCAATCAGCCCCAGCATTTT. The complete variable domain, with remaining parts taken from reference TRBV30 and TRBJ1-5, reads SQTIHQWPATLVQPVGSPLSLECTVEGTSNPNLYWYRQAAGRGLQLLFYSVGIGQISSEVPQNLSASRPQDRQFILSSKKLLLSDSGFYLCAWTPEGNQPQHFGDGTRLSIL.